This TCR beta chain originates from a study of OX40 agonist ivuxolimab in advanced cancers. Study-level points and caveats: Low normalized T-cell clonal expansion was also seen in some nonresponders. Among patients with partial responses at 0.1-3.0 mg/kg, clonal expansion was among the lowest.

The repertoire was sequenced with immunoSEQ multiplex PCR; TCRdb's copy has only in-frame clones and lacks some. The table lists 65,000 or so clones, about four fifths of them singletons. Baseline, cycle 4 day 1, and cycle 7 day 1 were the blood sampling points. Concerning this clone itself: The antigen remains unidentified.

This clonotype was sampled from an adult with an advanced solid tumor such as melanoma, head and neck, liver or kidney cancer. The sample was CD4+ or CD8+ T cells sorted from blood, taken in a trial of the OX40 agonist ivuxolimab.

This CDR3 is CASRDRLAIETQYF. DNA for the CDR3: TGTGCCAGCAGGGACAGGCTTGCCATCGAGACCCAGTACTTC. The gene calls are TRBV6-1 and TRBJ2-5; 7 bases fit TRBD1. This CDR3 is 14 amino acids long. The germline V gene has CDR1 MNHNS and CDR2 SASEGT. After removal of 6 bases from V and 5 bases from J, the junction contained 9 bases not matched to a gene.